This TCR beta chain was sequenced in a study of T cell changes during pregnancy in multiple sclerosis (dated by TCRdb to about 2019). A note on the overall study: In women with multiple sclerosis, the researchers looked at how the T cell repertoire shifted as pregnancy progressed.

The library was made by the immunoSEQ multiplex PCR assay. Held by TCRdb, this immuneACCESS table contains in-frame sequences only and omits some clones. Under half of the omission traces to an unresolved V gene where checked; the cause of the rest is unknown. Across this sample there are approximately 58,000 clones, with 80% to 95% seen only once. The ten largest clonotypes hold roughly 1.3% of the sample. Turning to this clone: The antigen it binds to is not known. Base qualities are not provided; no much larger clone lies one nucleotide away.

CDR1 and CDR2 (SGDLS, YYNGEE) derive from the germline V gene. Inclusive of the bounding cysteine and phenylalanine, the CDR3 is 14 residues long. The retained sequence is limited to the CDR3, 42 bases, with the frame set at the first base. Unmatched junction bases come to 2, with V trimmed by 3 bases and J by 4 bases. This TCR was recovered from a female donor with multiple sclerosis, enrolled in a pregnancy study. The starting material was peripheral blood, obtained in the second trimester of pregnancy. The rearranged chain carries TRBV9 and TRBJ2-3; 10 bases in the junction line up with TRBD2. The CDR3 sequence is CASSASGSADTQYF. The nucleotide sequence is given as TGTGCCAGCAGCGCTAGCGGGAGCGCAGATACGCAGTATTTT.